These 22 T cell receptor beta chains came from one sample sequenced in a study of cytomegalovirus exposure and HLA in healthy donors. TCRdb's copy holds only in-frame clones and misses some; the assay was immunoSEQ multiplex PCR. This sample has about 400,000 clones, with roughly 88% found just once. Input material: PBMCs. These receptors originate from a young woman in good health and CMV-seronegative.

The rearrangement uses TRBV6-4 and TRBJ2-5; no definite D call. Germline lookup yields CDR1 MRHNA and CDR2 SNTAGT. Trimming stripped 2 bases from V and 6 bases from J, with 4 bases between. CDR3 length: 11 residues. DNA of the CDR3: TGTGCCAGCAGTGACGGGCAGACCCAGTACTTC. It is translated as CASSDGQTQYF.

This clone was picked up a small number of times. This sequence joins TRBV19 and TRBJ1-5; 7 nucleotides align to TRBD1. The trim removed 2 bases at V and 3 bases at J, leaving 4 bases unmatched. Per the germline V gene, CDR1 is LNHDA and CDR2 is SQIVND (reference sequence). The CDR3 extends over 15 amino acids. CDR3 nucleotides: TGTGCCAGTAGTATATATGGGACAGTCAATCAGCCCCAGCATTTT. Its translation is CASSIYGTVNQPQHF.

This clone showed up just once. This rearrangement joins TRBV27 to TRBJ2-1; weak D call: TRBD1 (6 bases). Germline V lookup: CDR1 MNHEY, CDR2 SMNVEV (reference sequence). The CDR3 is made up of 16 amino acids. V dropped 4 bases and J dropped 7 bases, with 20 bases sitting between them. CDR3 sequence (DNA): TGTGCCAGCAGTTCCGCAGGGGTCCTACACGCGAATGAGCAGTTCTTC. It translates to CASSSAGVLHANEQFF.

The chain couples TRBV6-4 to TRBJ1-1; a weak D match, TRBD1 (5 bases). The CDR3 loop spans 14 amino acids. The ends were cut back, 6 bases at V and 4 bases at J, with 15 bases in the middle. Germline V CDR1 and CDR2: MRHNA, SNTAGT. For the CDR3, the DNA is TGTGCCAGCAGCGACCGGGGGGAGGCCACTGAAGCTTTCTTT. It translates to CASSDRGEATEAFF.

The chain links TRBV28 to TRBJ2-7; 9 nucleotides align to TRBD2. Germline loops: CDR1 MDHEN, CDR2 SYDVKM. Trimming took 5 bases from V and 3 from J; bases not matched to a gene: 8. The CDR3 has 15 amino acids. CDR3 sequence (DNA): TGTGCCAGCAGTGACCCCGGGACTAGCAGCTACGAGCAGTACTTC. Its translation: CASSDPGTSSYEQYF.

On this clone: Other DNA variants within this sample encode the same CDR3. This rearrangement joins TRBV28 to TRBJ1-2, with D hard to call. CDR1 MDHEN and CDR2 SYDVKM come from the germline V gene. This CDR3 contains 12 residues. V lost 2 bases, J lost 8 bases, and 9 bases lay in between. CDR3 DNA sequence: TGTGCCAGCAGTTTAGGAGCGGGGGGCTACACCTTC. Translation: CASSLGAGGYTF.

In its sample, this clone was seen once. The chain carries TRBV5-6 and TRBJ1-1; TRBD1 matches 8 bases. Trimming at V came to 0 bases and at J to 10 bases, leaving 8 bases not matched to a gene. This CDR3 contains 14 residues. Per the germline V gene, CDR1 is SGHDT and CDR2 is YYEEEE. CDR3 DNA: TGTGCCAGCAGCTTGGGGGCTACTGACAGGGGAGCTTTCTTT. It yields the protein CASSLGATDRGAFF. Drawing the rest from reference TRBV5-6 and TRBJ1-1, the complete variable domain is DAGVTQSPTHLIKTRGQQVTLRCSPKSGHDTVSWYQQALGQGPQFIFQYYEEEERQRGNFPDRFSGHQFPNYSSELNVNALLLGDSALYLCASSLGATDRGAFFGQGTRLTVV.

V is TRBV4-2 and J is TRBJ2-5; D is unresolved. Per germline, CDR1 LGHNA and CDR2 YNFKEQ. Trimming took 2 bases from V and 3 from J, leaving 13 bases between them. The CDR3 is 15 amino acids. The CDR3 loop is CASSQKFGGKETQYF. The CDR3 coding sequence is TGTGCCAGCAGCCAAAAGTTCGGCGGAAAAGAGACCCAGTACTTC.

The chain employs TRBV28 and TRBJ1-6; D is uncertain. Trimming cost V 1 base and J 0 bases, with 13 bases left between them. The CDR3 extends over 18 amino acids. The germline gives CDR1 MDHEN, CDR2 SYDVKM. The CDR3 reads CASSLSSEGSSYNSPLHF. Here the CDR3 DNA reads TGTGCCAGCAGTTTATCCTCAGAGGGTAGCTCCTATAATTCACCCCTCCACTTT.

This clone was recorded a few times. The CDR3 sequence: CASSPDNEITYEQYF. DNA for the CDR3: TGTGCCAGCAGTCCGGACAACGAAATAACCTACGAGCAGTACTTC. The chain joins TRBV28 to TRBJ2-7; tentatively, D is TRBD1 (5 bases). From germline, CDR1 is MDHEN and CDR2 SYDVKM. The CDR3 runs 15 residues. V lost 5 bases, J lost 2 bases, and 16 bases lay in between.

The count of this clone is one. V usage is TRBV6-1 and J usage is TRBJ2-3, with 8 bases matching TRBD1. J was trimmed by 2 bases and V by 4 bases; bases with no gene match: 11. The CDR3 is 17 amino acids. Germline CDR1 is MNHNS and CDR2 is SASEGT. CDR3 bases: TGTGCCAGCAGTGGGTCTGACAGGGGCCTTCTCACAGATACGCAGTATTTT. As protein: CASSGSDRGLLTDTQYF.

This chain uses TRBV9 with TRBJ2-1, with 8 positions matching TRBD2. V gave up 5 bases and J gave up 4 bases; unmatched junction bases: 11. CDR1 and CDR2 from the germline V gene are SGDLS and YYNGEE. CDR3 length: 16 residues. The CDR3: CASRQEPGGHYNEQFF. The CDR3 DNA reads TGTGCCAGCAGGCAAGAGCCGGGAGGGCATTACAATGAGCAGTTCTTC.

The CDR3 DNA reads as TGCGCCAGCAGCCAAGTCAGACGTGGAGCGGGGGACAATGAGCAGTTCTTC. This encodes CASSQVRRGAGDNEQFF. The V and J genes are TRBV4-1 and TRBJ2-1, with 8 nucleotides matching TRBD2. The CDR3 sequence is 17 residues long. Looked up from germline, CDR1 is MGHRA and CDR2 is YSYEKL. V gave up 1 base and J gave up 5 bases; unmatched junction bases: 10.

The chain employs TRBV28 and TRBJ1-4; 7 nucleotides agree with TRBD1. V lost 8 bases and J lost 10; bases outside the gene matches: 7. The CDR3 totals 12 residues. The germline V gene encodes CDR1 MDHEN and CDR2 SYDVKM. CDR3 sequence reads: CASFDRVGKLFF. CDR3 nucleotide sequence: TGTGCCAGCTTCGACAGGGTCGGAAAACTGTTTTTT.

The chain recombines TRBV7-9 with TRBJ2-6, with 8 bases aligning to TRBD1. V trimming: 4 bases; J trimming: 3 bases; junction bases outside the gene matches: 5. This CDR3 has 16 amino acids. Germline-derived CDR1 and CDR2 are SEHNR and FQNEAQ (reference sequence). The CDR3 sequence is CASSSSGGSGANVLTF. CDR3 DNA: TGTGCCAGCAGCTCATCAGGGGGCAGTGGGGCCAACGTCCTGACTTTC.

J is TRBJ2-1 and V is TRBV11-1, with 16 bases identical to TRBD2. There are 18 residues in the CDR3. Per the germline V gene, CDR1 is SGHAT and CDR2 is FQDESV (reference sequence). V lost 5 bases and J lost 0; bases outside the gene matches: 4. The CDR3 protein is CASSLGLAGGHSYNEQFF. CDR3 in DNA: TGTGCCAGCAGCCTGGGACTAGCGGGAGGGCACTCCTACAATGAGCAGTTCTTC.

CDR3: CASSLAISGVPVNEQFF. DNA for the CDR3: TGCGCCAGCAGCTTAGCAATTAGCGGGGTTCCGGTCAATGAGCAGTTCTTC. This chain links TRBV5-1 with TRBJ2-1, with 8 bases identical to TRBD2. Germline V gene lookup returns CDR1 SGHRS and CDR2 YFSETQ. The trim removed 2 bases at V and 6 bases at J, leaving 13 bases unmatched. The CDR3 loop spans 17 amino acids.

The V call is TRBV6-5, the J call TRBJ1-2, with a weak D call TRBD1 (5 bases). The CDR3 covers 14 residues. Germline V CDR1 and CDR2: MNHEY, SVGAGI. V shed 4 bases and J shed 6 bases, with 15 bases lying between them. DNA for the CDR3: TGTGCCAGCAGTTGGTTAGGGGAAGCCGATGGCTACACCTTC. This translates into CASSWLGEADGYTF.

This clone occurred once. The chain uses TRBV5-4 and TRBJ2-5; TRBD2 matches 10 bases. The CDR3 length is 14 residues. The J segment lost 0 bases and the V segment lost 6 bases, leaving 2 bases of the junction unmatched. CDR1 is SGHNT, CDR2 YYREEE, per germline (reference sequence). CDR3 amino acids: CASTTSGHQETQYF. CDR3 bases: TGTGCCAGCACGACTAGCGGGCACCAAGAGACCCAGTACTTC.

The chain carries TRBV28 and TRBJ2-2; possibly TRBD2 for D (6 bases). The germline V gene encodes CDR1 MDHEN and CDR2 SYDVKM. The CDR3 sequence is 15 residues long. The germline V and J ends were trimmed by 2 bases and 4 bases, with 11 bases remaining between them. CDR3 bases: TGTGCCAGCAGTTTAACATTGCGGGGCACCGGGGAGCTGTTTTTT. It yields the protein CASSLTLRGTGELFF.

This clone appeared a few times. The chain joins TRBV30 to TRBJ2-2; 11 nucleotides match TRBD2. V shed 0 bases, J shed 4 bases, and the junction held 1 base outside the gene matches. In germline, CDR1 is GTSNPN, CDR2 SVGIG (reference sequence). The CDR3 extends over 15 amino acids. The chain's CDR3 is CAWSVLAGVTGELFF. CDR3 in DNA: TGTGCCTGGAGTGTACTAGCGGGAGTCACCGGGGAGCTGTTTTTT.

V usage is TRBV11-1 and J usage is TRBJ1-1; D call uncertain. The V end was cut by 4 bases, the J end by 6 bases, with 6 bases between. CDR3 length: 11 residues. CDR1 and CDR2 from the germline V gene are SGHAT and FQDESV (reference sequence). As DNA, the CDR3 is TGTGCCAGCAGCTCCCTGTCTGAAGCTTTCTTT. Protein sequence: CASSSLSEAFF.